The T cell receptor (beta chain) described here comes from a study of blood T cell repertoires in COVID-19. Study-wide background: Samples representing acute and convalescent COVID-19 were sourced from the United States, Italy and Spain. T cells, B-cell-depleted T cells, or PBMCs provided the cDNA or gDNA that served as material.

V was shortened by 7 bases and J by 0 bases, with 10 bases between the two germline ends. The CDR3 consists of 13 residues. The V gene's germline CDR1 is SNHLY and CDR2 FYNNEI. Per the original data handling: The authors estimated nucleated cell counts from reference gene primer amplification. The repertoire was sequenced with immunoSEQ multiplex PCR; TCRdb's copy has only in-frame clones and lacks some. That table furnishes V, J and clone size, whereas the DNA furnished D and trimming. Among about 120,000 clones listed, approximately 81% were seen once. The sample consisted of peripheral blood. The chain carries TRBV2 and TRBJ2-7; no clear D gene. The clonotype originates from a human donor in a cohort sampled during active COVID-19. CDR3 nucleotide sequence: TGTGCCAGCACGACTCTACGCTCCTACGAGCAGTACTTC. Protein: CASTTLRSYEQYF.